Here is one TCR beta chain with its context. Its target is not known. A single record per CDR3 protein comes from TCRdb applying MiXCR to the 5' RACE reads. The table has about 120,000 distinct CDR3 sequences, 12% to 15% seen once. This CDR3 region has 11 residues. Germline V gene lookup returns CDR1 SGHRS and CDR2 YFSETQ. The germline V and J ends were trimmed by 2 bases and 14 bases, with 12 bases remaining between them. The data derive from a study of T cells after yellow fever vaccination. Looking at the study overall: For low cell numbers, libraries were made with SMART-Seq v4 Ultra Low Input.

Study-level findings and limits: Clonotypes appearing in both CD4 and CD8 compartments existed, and their share was small. Post-booster repertoires again held most primary-vaccination clones (approximately 96% CD4, approximately 90% CD8). Bulk-population clonotypes that are abundant could appear as contaminants in FACS-sorted repertoires.

Here the sequenced sample was CD8+ T cells sorted from PBMCs, taken 5 days after the yellow fever booster vaccination. This chain joins TRBV5-1 and TRBJ2-3; maybe TRBD1 (6 bases). The source of this sequence is a man aged 18 to 29 who received the YFV17D yellow fever vaccine. The CDR3 reads CASSFRGEGYF. CDR3 coding DNA: TGCGCCAGCAGCTTCAGGGGTGAAGGGTATTTT.